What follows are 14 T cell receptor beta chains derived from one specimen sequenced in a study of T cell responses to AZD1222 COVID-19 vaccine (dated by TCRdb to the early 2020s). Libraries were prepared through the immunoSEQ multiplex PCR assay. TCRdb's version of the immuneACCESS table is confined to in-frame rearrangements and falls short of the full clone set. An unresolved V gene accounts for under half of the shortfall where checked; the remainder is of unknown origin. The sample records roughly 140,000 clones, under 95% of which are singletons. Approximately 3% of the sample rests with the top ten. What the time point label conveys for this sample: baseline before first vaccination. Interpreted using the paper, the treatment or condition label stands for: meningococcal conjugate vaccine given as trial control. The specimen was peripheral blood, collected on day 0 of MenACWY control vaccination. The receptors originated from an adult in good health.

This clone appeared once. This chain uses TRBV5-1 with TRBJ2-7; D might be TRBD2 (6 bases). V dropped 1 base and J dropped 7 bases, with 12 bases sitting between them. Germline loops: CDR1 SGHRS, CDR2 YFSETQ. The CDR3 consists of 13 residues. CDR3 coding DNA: TGCGCCAGCAGCTTGTCCGGGAGAGAAGAGCAGTACTTC. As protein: CASSLSGREEQYF.

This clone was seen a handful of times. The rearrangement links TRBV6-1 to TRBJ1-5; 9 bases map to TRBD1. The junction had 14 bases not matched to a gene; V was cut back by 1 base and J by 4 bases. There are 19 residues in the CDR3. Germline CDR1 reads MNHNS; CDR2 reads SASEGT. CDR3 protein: CASSEVPRTGDPINQPQHF. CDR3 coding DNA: TGTGCCAGCAGTGAAGTGCCCCGGACAGGGGACCCAATTAATCAGCCCCAGCATTTT.

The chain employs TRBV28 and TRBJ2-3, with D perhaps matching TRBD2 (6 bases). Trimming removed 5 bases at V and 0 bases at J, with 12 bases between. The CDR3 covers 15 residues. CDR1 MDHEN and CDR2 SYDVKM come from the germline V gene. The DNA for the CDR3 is TGTGCCAGCAGTCTTGGGGACTTTAGCACAGATACGCAGTATTTT. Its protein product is CASSLGDFSTDTQYF.

As DNA, the CDR3 is TGTGCCAGCAGACAGGGGGCTAATGAAAAACTGTTTTTT. Encoded protein: CASRQGANEKLFF. J is TRBJ1-4 and V is TRBV3-1 (or the pseudogene TRBV3-2), with 8 bases aligning to TRBD1. Germline trimming cut 6 bases from V and 3 bases from J; bases unmatched to any gene: 0. CDR3 size: 13 residues. The germline CDR1 and CDR2 sequences are LGHDT and YNNKEL (reference sequence).

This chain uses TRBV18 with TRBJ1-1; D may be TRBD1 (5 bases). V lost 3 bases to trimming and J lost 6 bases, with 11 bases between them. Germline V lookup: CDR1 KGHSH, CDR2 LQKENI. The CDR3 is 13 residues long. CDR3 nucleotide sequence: TGTGCCAGCTCACCTCAGGGTCCGCCTGAAGCTTTCTTT. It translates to CASSPQGPPEAFF.

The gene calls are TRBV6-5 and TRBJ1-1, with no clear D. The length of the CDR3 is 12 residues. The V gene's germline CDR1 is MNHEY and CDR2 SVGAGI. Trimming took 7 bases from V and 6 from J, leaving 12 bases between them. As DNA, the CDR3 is TGTGCCAGCACCCACGGGGTTTCTGAAGCTTTCTTT. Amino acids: CASTHGVSEAFF.

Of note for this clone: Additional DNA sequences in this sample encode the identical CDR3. The CDR3 loop is CASSYSRNYGYTF. In DNA, the CDR3 is TGTGCCAGCAGTTACTCCCGAAACTATGGCTACACCTTC. This chain links TRBV6-5 with TRBJ1-2; the D is unclear. V gave up 0 bases and J gave up 2 bases, with 4 bases separating them. The CDR3 consists of 13 residues. CDR1 is MNHEY, CDR2 SVGAGI, per germline.

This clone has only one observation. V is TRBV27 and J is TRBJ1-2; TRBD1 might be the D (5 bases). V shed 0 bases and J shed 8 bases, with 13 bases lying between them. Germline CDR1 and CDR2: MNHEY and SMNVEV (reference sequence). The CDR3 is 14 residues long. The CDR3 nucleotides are TGTGCCAGCAGTTTATCGGGGGGTAGGCGAGGCTACACCTTC. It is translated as CASSLSGGRRGYTF.

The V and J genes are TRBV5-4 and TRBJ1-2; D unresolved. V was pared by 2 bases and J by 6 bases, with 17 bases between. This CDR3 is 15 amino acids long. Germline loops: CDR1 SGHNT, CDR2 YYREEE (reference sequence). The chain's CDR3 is CASSFKARQANGYTF. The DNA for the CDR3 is TGTGCCAGCAGCTTCAAGGCCCGACAAGCTAATGGCTACACCTTC.

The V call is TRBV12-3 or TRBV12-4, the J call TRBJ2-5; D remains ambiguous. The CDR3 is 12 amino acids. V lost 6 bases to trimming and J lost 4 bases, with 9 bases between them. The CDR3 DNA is TGTGCCAGCAGGTTAAACCCAGAGACCCAGTACTTC. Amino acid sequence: CASRLNPETQYF.

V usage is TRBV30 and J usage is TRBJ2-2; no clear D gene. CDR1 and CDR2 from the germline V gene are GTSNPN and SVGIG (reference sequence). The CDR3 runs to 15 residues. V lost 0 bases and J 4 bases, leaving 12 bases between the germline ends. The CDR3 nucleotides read TGTGCCTGGAGTGTAGGGCGCGGTAGCACCGGGGAGCTGTTTTTT. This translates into CAWSVGRGSTGELFF.

The CDR3 loop is CASSPGRTGLNEKLFF. In DNA form, the CDR3 reads TGCGCCAGCAGCCCGGGCCGGACAGGACTGAATGAAAAACTGTTTTTT. This rearrangement joins TRBV5-1 to TRBJ1-4; 7 nucleotides agree with TRBD1. This CDR3 comprises 16 residues. V trimming: 4 bases; J trimming: 5 bases; junction bases outside the gene matches: 11. Germline V gives CDR1 SGHRS, CDR2 YFSETQ.

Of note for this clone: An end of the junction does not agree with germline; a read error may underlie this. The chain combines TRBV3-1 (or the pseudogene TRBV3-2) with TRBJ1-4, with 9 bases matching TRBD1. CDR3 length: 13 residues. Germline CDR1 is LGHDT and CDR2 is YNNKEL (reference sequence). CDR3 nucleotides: TGTGCCAGCAGCCAATCCAGGGACAGGGCGACGCTTTTT. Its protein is CASSQSRDRATLF.

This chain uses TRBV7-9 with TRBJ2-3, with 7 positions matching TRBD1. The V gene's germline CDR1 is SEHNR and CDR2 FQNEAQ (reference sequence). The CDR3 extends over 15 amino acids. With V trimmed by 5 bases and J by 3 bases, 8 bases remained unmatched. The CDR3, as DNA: TGTGCCAGCAGCCAGGACAGGTTGAGGACAGATACGCAGTATTTT. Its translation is CASSQDRLRTDTQYF.